This T cell receptor (beta chain) was sequenced in a study of blood T cell repertoires in COVID-19. As for the study in general: From the United States, Italy and Spain came samples of acute and convalescent COVID-19. From T cells, B-cell-depleted T cells, or PBMCs came the material, which was cDNA or gDNA.

Authors' methods: By means of reference gene primer amplification, nucleated cell counts were estimated. Produced via immunoSEQ multiplex PCR; TCRdb's table is partial and in-frame only. V, J and clone size are those of that table, while D and trimming were read from the DNA. This table holds around 68,000 clones, approximately 90% found once. The CDR3 has 16 amino acids. Germline lookup yields CDR1 MNHEY and CDR2 SMNVEV (reference sequence). The trim removed 0 bases at V and 2 bases at J, leaving 5 bases unmatched. In this sample, this clone turned up once. The rearrangement links TRBV27 to TRBJ2-7, with 9 bases lining up with TRBD2. The clonotype comes from a human donor in a cohort sampled during active COVID-19. Source material: peripheral blood. CDR3 residues: CASSLSWPSGTYEQYF. The CDR3 nucleotides are TGTGCCAGCAGTTTATCTTGGCCTAGCGGGACCTACGAGCAGTACTTC.